A single sample gave rise to the 23 T cell receptor beta chains below, sequenced in a study of beta chain features in type 1 diabetes. The authors reverse transcribed all of the isolated RNA, so sequencing captured expressed TCRB transcripts. The assay was immunoSEQ multiplex PCR, and TCRdb's table has in-frame clones only and misses some. The top ten hold around 0.065% of the sample, which has hundreds of thousands of clones, roughly 31% seen once. Input material: naive CD4+ T cells from blood. These receptors all come from a man in his late teens or twenties in good health.

This clone is a singleton in its sample. CDR3 coding DNA: TGTGCCAGCAGCGAATCCGGGAGGCCCAATGAGCAGTTCTTC. It encodes CASSESGRPNEQFF. This rearrangement joins TRBV9 to TRBJ2-1; TRBD2 matches 7 bases. The CDR3 has 14 residues. The germline V gene encodes CDR1 SGDLS and CDR2 YYNGEE. Trimming removed 3 bases from V and 6 bases from J; junction bases left unmatched: 6.

Regarding this clone: Other DNA sequences in the same sample also yield this CDR3. This chain links TRBV9 with TRBJ2-5; D is uncertain. The CDR3 is 13 residues long. Germline CDR1 and CDR2: SGDLS and YYNGEE. V lost 0 bases and J 4 bases, leaving 7 bases between the germline ends. The CDR3 protein is CASSVGIGETQYF. CDR3 DNA: TGTGCCAGCAGCGTAGGGATAGGAGAGACCCAGTACTTC.

The rearrangement joins TRBV7-2 to TRBJ2-7, with 7 bases that match TRBD2. The CDR3 extends over 15 amino acids. Germline trimming cut 0 bases from V and 2 bases from J; bases unmatched to any gene: 4. CDR1 is SGHTA, CDR2 FQGNSA, per germline. CDR3 coding DNA: TGTGCCAGCAGCTTAGCCTGGGGGGGAGCCTACGAGCAGTACTTC. It yields the protein CASSLAWGGAYEQYF.

This clone occurred a few times. The chain recombines TRBV20-1 with TRBJ2-5, with D possibly TRBD2 on 6 matching bases. The ends were cut back, 6 bases at V and 8 bases at J, with 13 bases in the middle. The CDR3 is made up of 11 amino acids. Germline CDR1 is DFQATT and CDR2 is SNEGSKA (reference sequence). CDR3 bases: TGCAGTGCCCTGACGGCGGGAACCCAGTACTTC. It specifies CSALTAGTQYF.

This clone was counted only a few times. This chain joins TRBV5-4 and TRBJ2-2; perhaps TRBD2 as D (5 bases). V lost 2 bases to trimming and J lost 7 bases, with 15 bases between them. The CDR3 runs 15 residues. Germline CDR1 and CDR2: SGHNT and YYREEE (reference sequence). The CDR3 nucleotides read TGTGCCAGCAGCTTAATCGGTTCTCGGGGCGGGGAGCTGTTTTTT. It yields the protein CASSLIGSRGGELFF. The full variable domain, in which reference TRBV5-4 and TRBJ2-2 provide the parts outside the CDR3, is ETGVTQSPTHLIKTRGQQVTLRCSSQSGHNTVSWYQQALGQGPQFIFQYYREEENGRGNFPPRFSGLQFPNYSSELNVNALELDDSALYLCASSLIGSRGGELFFGEGSRLTVL.

V usage is TRBV5-1 and J usage is TRBJ2-3, with D maybe TRBD1 (6 bases). CDR1 and CDR2 (germline): SGHRS, YFSETQ. The germline V and J ends were trimmed by 4 bases and 0 bases, with 15 bases remaining between them. The CDR3 is 16 residues long. The CDR3 spells CASSLDRPTSTDTQYF. DNA of the CDR3: TGCGCCAGCAGCCTCGACAGGCCCACTAGCACAGATACGCAGTATTTT.

V is TRBV2 and J is TRBJ2-7, with 10 positions matching TRBD2. Per the germline V gene, CDR1 is SNHLY and CDR2 is FYNNEI. The length of the CDR3 is 15 residues. J lost 2 bases, V lost 6 bases, and 7 bases had no gene match. The CDR3 DNA sequence: TGTGCCAGCAGGTACGGACTAGCGGAAACCTACGAGCAGTACTTC. Its translation is CASRYGLAETYEQYF.

This chain connects TRBV9 to TRBJ2-3; 10 bases align to TRBD2. The CDR3 runs 21 residues. Trimming took 1 base from V and 5 from J; bases not matched to a gene: 22. The germline V gene encodes CDR1 SGDLS and CDR2 YYNGEE. CDR3 residues: CASSVTRTLTPLAGAEDTQYF. CDR3 bases: TGTGCCAGCAGCGTAACAAGGACACTGACTCCTCTAGCGGGAGCGGAAGATACGCAGTATTTT.

The chain joins TRBV7-3 to TRBJ2-7, with TRBD1 matching over 10 bases. The trim removed 4 bases at V and 3 bases at J, leaving 6 bases unmatched. The CDR3 sequence is 15 residues long. Germline lookup yields CDR1 SGHTA and CDR2 FQGTGA. CDR3: CASSSSGTGDYEQYF. CDR3 nucleotide sequence: TGTGCCAGCAGCTCCTCCGGGACAGGGGACTACGAGCAGTACTTC.

There are a few counts of this clone. The sample carries other DNA sequences with the same CDR3. The CDR3 DNA reads as TGTGCCAGCAGTTTAACCCGGAATGAGCAGTTCTTC. Amino acid sequence: CASSLTRNEQFF. This chain joins TRBV28 and TRBJ2-1; D remains ambiguous. There are 12 residues in the CDR3. Trimming left V 2 bases short and J 7 bases short, with 6 bases between. CDR1 is MDHEN, CDR2 SYDVKM, per germline.

The chain couples TRBV29-1 to TRBJ2-2; 10 bases are shared with TRBD1. The CDR3 contains 14 residues. Germline V gene data show CDR1 as SQVTM and CDR2 as ANQGSEA. V gave up 7 bases and J gave up 4 bases; unmatched junction bases: 6. This CDR3 reads CSARQGAFTGELFF. CDR3 coding DNA: TGCAGCGCACGACAGGGGGCCTTCACCGGGGAGCTGTTTTTT.

In its sample, this clone was seen a few times. The chain recombines TRBV30 with TRBJ2-1, with TRBD2 identical over 8 bases. The ends lost 2 bases at V and 9 bases at J; junction bases unmatched: 3. The germline V gene encodes CDR1 GTSNPN and CDR2 SVGIG (reference sequence). This CDR3 is 12 amino acids long. DNA for the CDR3: TGTGCCTGGAGTTCGGCGGGAGGTGAGCAGTTCTTC. Its protein is CAWSSAGGEQFF.

This chain links TRBV20-1 with TRBJ2-7, with D uncertain. CDR3 length: 11 amino acids. V shed 5 bases and J shed 7 bases, with 12 bases lying between them. Germline loops: CDR1 DFQATT, CDR2 SNEGSKA (reference sequence). CDR3 sequence: CSAPLRWEQYF. CDR3 sequence (DNA): TGCAGTGCTCCCCTACGGTGGGAGCAGTACTTC.

The V gene is TRBV2, the J gene TRBJ1-2; D is undetermined. V lost 7 bases and J lost 8, with 11 bases in between. Looked up from germline, CDR1 is SNHLY and CDR2 is FYNNEI. This CDR3 region has 11 residues. The CDR3 loop reads CASTSAVGYTF. The CDR3 DNA sequence: TGTGCCAGCACCTCTGCTGTGGGCTACACCTTC.

This clone has just a few counts. The chain couples TRBV29-1 to TRBJ2-1; D not resolved. The CDR3 loop spans 15 amino acids. In germline, CDR1 is SQVTM, CDR2 ANQGSEA. Trimming left V 6 bases short and J 0 bases short, with 15 bases between. CDR3 loop: CSVASSRSSYNEQFF. The DNA for the CDR3 is TGCAGCGTGGCCAGCAGCCGGAGCTCCTACAATGAGCAGTTCTTC.

The table lists this clone with a few counts. The chain carries TRBV30 and TRBJ2-6; D is perhaps TRBD1 (7 bases). V lost 5 bases to trimming and J lost 0 bases, with 14 bases between them. The CDR3 spans 16 residues. In germline, CDR1 is GTSNPN, CDR2 SVGIG (reference sequence). The CDR3 sequence: CAWAAGGNSGANVLTF. In DNA form, the CDR3 reads TGTGCCTGGGCGGCAGGGGGGAACTCTGGGGCCAACGTCCTGACTTTC.

This clone appeared a few times. The chain combines TRBV5-6 with TRBJ1-1; no clear D. This CDR3 region has 12 residues. The V end lost 0 bases, the J end lost 10 bases, and 10 bases lay between the germline ends. Germline loops: CDR1 SGHDT, CDR2 YYEEEE. In DNA form, the CDR3 reads TGTGCCAGCAGCTTGGTAGGGCCTCCAGCTTTCTTT. This sequence encodes CASSLVGPPAFF.

The chain employs TRBV7-2 and TRBJ2-1, with 9 bases that match TRBD2. This CDR3 is built from 16 residues. Trimming took 5 bases from V and 9 from J; bases not matched to a gene: 14. The germline V gene encodes CDR1 SGHTA and CDR2 FQGNSA. The CDR3 sequence is CASSPLASGKKVEQFF. CDR3 DNA sequence: TGTGCCAGCAGCCCCTTGGCTAGCGGGAAGAAAGTTGAGCAGTTCTTC.

This clone was counted only a few times. V gene TRBV29-1 combines with J gene TRBJ1-1; 7 nucleotides align to TRBD1. J was trimmed by 1 base and V by 7 bases; bases with no gene match: 12. This CDR3 contains 15 residues. CDR1 is SQVTM and CDR2 is ANQGSEA in the germline V gene. CDR3 sequence reads: CSASFRGRPNTEAFF. CDR3 sequence (DNA): TGCAGCGCCAGTTTTAGGGGGCGTCCGAACACTGAAGCTTTCTTT. Full variable domain (outside the CDR3, taken from reference TRBV29-1 and TRBJ1-1): SAVISQKPSRDICQRGTSLTIQCQVDSQVTMMFWYRQQPGQSLTLIATANQGSEATYESGFVIDKFPISRPNLTFSTLTVSNMSPEDSSIYLCSASFRGRPNTEAFFGQGTRLTVV.

The rearrangement joins TRBV6-1 to TRBJ2-2; maybe TRBD1 (6 bases). The CDR3 length is 15 residues. Deletions cut 6 bases from V and 1 base from J, with 12 bases between. Germline values: CDR1 MNHNS, CDR2 SASEGT. For the CDR3, the DNA is TGTGCCAGCAGCAAAGGGACAAGGAACACCGGGGAGCTGTTTTTT. Its protein is CASSKGTRNTGELFF.

V gene TRBV19 combines with J gene TRBJ2-5; tentative D call: TRBD1 (6 bases). This CDR3 spans 16 amino acids. V was shortened by 5 bases and J by 1 base, with 17 bases between the two germline ends. Germline CDR1 is LNHDA and CDR2 is SQIVND (reference sequence). CDR3 loop: CASSSAADSTQETQYF. In DNA, the CDR3 is TGTGCCAGTAGTTCCGCCGCGGACAGCACCCAAGAGACCCAGTACTTC. Complete variable domain (other parts from reference TRBV19 and TRBJ2-5): DGGITQSPKYLFRKEGQNVTLSCEQNLNHDAMYWYRQDPGQGLRLIYYSQIVNDFQKGDIAEGYSVSREKKESFPLTVTSAQKNPTAFYLCASSSAADSTQETQYFGPGTRLLVL.

The V and J genes are TRBV5-6 and TRBJ1-2; no reliable D call. Trimming took off 5 bases at V and 6 bases at J, with 14 bases between the two ends. The length of the CDR3 is 13 residues. CDR1 and CDR2 (germline): SGHDT, YYEEEE. The CDR3 loop reads CASSRPGRDGYTF. As DNA, the CDR3 is TGTGCCAGCAGTAGACCCGGGAGGGATGGCTACACCTTC.

Only a few counts were recorded for this clone. The chain couples TRBV28 to TRBJ2-5; the match to TRBD2 covers 11 bases. CDR3 length: 15 amino acids. Germline V gene data show CDR1 as MDHEN and CDR2 as SYDVKM. The trim removed 4 bases at V and 6 bases at J, leaving 7 bases unmatched. This chain's CDR3 is CASSSLAGGIKTQYF. The CDR3 coding sequence is TGTGCCAGCAGTTCTCTAGCGGGAGGAATAAAGACCCAGTACTTC.